The clone carrying this T cell receptor beta chain appeared a few times. These data are taken from a study of blood T cell repertoires in COVID-19. Overall study: Specimens from acute and convalescent COVID-19 originated in the United States, Italy and Spain.

Original processing methods: Nucleated cell number was recorded as an estimate derived from reference gene primer amplification. Assay: immunoSEQ multiplex PCR; the TCRdb copy retains only in-frame clones and omits some. The V and J calls and clone size are taken from that table; D and trimming were inferred from the DNA. The table has some 140,000 clones, just under 85% seen once. The CDR3 is made up of 14 amino acids. Trimming took off 6 bases at V and 5 bases at J, with 17 bases between the two ends. The germline V gene encodes CDR1 SGHTS and CDR2 YDEGEE. The chain joins TRBV5-8 to TRBJ1-2, with D tentatively TRBD1 (6 bases). The sequencing input was peripheral blood. The clonotype originates from a human donor in a cohort sampled during active COVID-19. CDR3 in DNA: TGTGCCAGCACCCCCAAGGGGGAACCTTATGGCTACACCTTC. Its protein is CASTPKGEPYGYTF.